The rows below give T cell receptor beta chains drawn from one sample of a study of cytomegalovirus exposure and HLA in healthy donors. Sequenced by immunoSEQ multiplex PCR; TCRdb stores in-frame clones only, minus some. The sample holds fewer than 250,000 clones, around 80% seen once. Sequencing input: PBMCs. These receptors all stem from a man aged 35 to 55 in good health and CMV-seropositive. Each CDR3 is given with its conserved first and last residue. D genes are given only for firm matches. The size entry is marked missing in some rows and otherwise reads once, few, many or a size class.

j_call v_call clone_size d_call cdr3_aa cdr3_nt
TRBJ2-2 TRBV29-1 - TRBD2 CSVALADVTGELFF TGCAGCGTTGCCCTAGCGGATGTAACCGGGGAGCTGTTTTTT
TRBJ2-7 TRBV27 - TRBD2 CASRELATSGIAYEQYF TGTGCCAGCAGGGAACTTGCAACTAGCGGGATTGCCTACGAGCAGTACTTC
TRBJ2-5 TRBV30 - - CAWSPRQETQYF TGTGCCTGGAGTCCCCGGCAAGAGACCCAGTACTTC
TRBJ2-3 TRBV4-2 - - CASSQDLGQDTQYF TGTGCCAGCAGCCAAGATCTGGGGCAAGATACGCAGTATTTT
TRBJ1-5 TRBV2 - - CASKGGDGNQPQHF TGTGCCAGCAAAGGCGGAGACGGTAATCAGCCCCAGCATTTT
TRBJ2-5 TRBV10-3 - - CAGGLQFFRETQYF TGTGCCGGAGGCCTACAATTCTTTCGAGAGACCCAGTACTTC
TRBJ1-5 TRBV18 few TRBD1 CASSATGGNQPQHF TGTGCCAGCTCCGCGACAGGGGGAAATCAGCCCCAGCATTTT
TRBJ2-1 TRBV11-1 - TRBD2 CASSPSGMRGNEQFF TGTGCCAGCAGCCCAAGCGGGATGAGGGGCAATGAGCAGTTCTTC
TRBJ1-1 TRBV5-1 - - CASSSGNTEAFF TGCGCCAGCAGCTCGGGGAACACTGAAGCTTTCTTT
TRBJ2-1 TRBV11-3 - TRBD2 CASSATSGSYNEQFF TGTGCCAGCAGCGCCACTAGCGGATCCTACAATGAGCAGTTCTTC
TRBJ2-5 TRBV6-5 once - CASSYSGGPLETQYF TGTGCCAGCAGTTACTCGGGGGGACCGTTAGAGACCCAGTACTTC
TRBJ2-3 TRBV2 - - CASSLRDTQYF TGTGCCAGCAGTCTTAGAGATACGCAGTATTTT
TRBJ2-2 TRBV7-2 - - CASSTRGSPPGELFF TGTGCCAGCAGCACGCGGGGTTCCCCCCCCGGGGAGCTGTTTTTT
TRBJ2-2 TRBV6-6 - TRBD1 CASSNPTGEWTGELFF TGTGCCAGCAGTAATCCGACAGGGGAGTGGACCGGGGAGCTGTTTTTT
TRBJ2-2 TRBV5-4 - - CASSSGGQNTGELFF TGTGCCAGCAGCTCGGGGGGACAGAACACCGGGGAGCTGTTTTTT
TRBJ1-1 TRBV27 - - CASLSNTEAFF TGTGCCAGCCTCTCGAACACTGAAGCTTTCTTT
TRBJ2-1 TRBV10-3 - TRBD2 CAISEWTSGKNEQFF TGTGCCATCAGTGAGTGGACTAGCGGGAAGAATGAGCAGTTCTTC
TRBJ2-2 TRBV6-4 - - CASRDSNTGELFF TGTGCCAGTCGCGATTCGAACACCGGGGAGCTGTTTTTT
TRBJ2-2 TRBV4-2 - - CASSPAHAGTGELFF TGTGCCAGCAGCCCCGCTCACGCGGGCACCGGGGAGCTGTTTTTT
TRBJ1-3 TRBV7-9 - - CSSSSRDIGNTIYF TGTTCCAGCAGCTCACGGGACATTGGAAACACCATATATTTT
TRBJ2-1 TRBV7-9 - TRBD1 CASSEGTGLYNEQFF TGTGCCAGCAGCGAAGGGACAGGACTATACAATGAGCAGTTCTTC
TRBJ2-7 TRBV7-6 - TRBD2 CASSLGTHGSGSSYEQYF TGTGCCAGCAGCTTAGGGACCCACGGGAGCGGGAGCTCCTACGAGCAGTACTTC
TRBJ2-7 TRBV5-1 - - CASSNPPYEQYF TGCGCCAGCAGCAATCCTCCCTACGAGCAGTACTTC
TRBJ1-1 TRBV29-1 once - CSVEDRGNTEAFF TGCAGCGTTGAAGACAGGGGGAACACTGAAGCTTTCTTT
TRBJ1-3 TRBV23-1 - TRBD1 CASSQPGGLHSGNTIYF TGCGCCAGCAGTCAACCAGGGGGCTTACACTCTGGAAACACCATATATTTT
TRBJ2-2 TRBV6-1 - TRBD2 CASSEARLAPGELFF TGTGCCAGCAGTGAAGCCCGACTAGCCCCCGGGGAGCTGTTTTTT
TRBJ1-3 TRBV7-8 - - CASSPTGTGNTIYF TGTGCCAGCAGCCCCACGGGGACTGGAAACACCATATATTTT
TRBJ2-2 TRBV2 - TRBD1 CASMGTGGNTGELFF TGTGCCAGCATGGGGACAGGGGGGAACACCGGGGAGCTGTTTTTT
TRBJ2-3 TRBV9 - TRBD2 CASSAGLAGGPYTQYF TGTGCCAGCAGCGCTGGACTAGCGGGAGGGCCGTATACGCAGTATTTT
TRBJ2-1 TRBV19 - - CASSKRAQMGDEQFF TGTGCCAGTAGTAAGCGGGCCCAGATGGGGGATGAGCAGTTCTTC
TRBJ1-1 TRBV7-3 - - CASSLIGGNTEAFF TGTGCCAGCAGCTTAATTGGCGGGAACACTGAAGCTTTCTTT
TRBJ2-7 TRBV6-5 - - CASSKAGPYEQYF TGTGCCAGCAGTAAGGCGGGCCCCTACGAGCAGTACTTC
TRBJ1-4 TRBV6-5 - - CASSEVRLGEKLFF TGTGCCAGCAGTGAAGTGAGACTAGGGGAAAAACTGTTTTTT
TRBJ2-1 TRBV15 - TRBD2 CATSRVVTSGSDEQFF TGTGCCACCAGCAGAGTAGTTACTAGCGGGAGCGATGAGCAGTTCTTC
TRBJ1-1 TRBV6-4 - - CASSDSPRNTEAFF TGTGCCAGCAGTGACTCGCCGCGGAACACTGAAGCTTTCTTT
TRBJ1-1 TRBV19 - TRBD1 CASRSRGQAMNTEAFF TGTGCCAGTAGATCTAGGGGACAGGCGATGAACACTGAAGCTTTCTTT
TRBJ1-2 TRBV4-1 - - CASSQAGLNGYTF TGCGCCAGCAGCCAAGCAGGGTTAAACGGCTACACCTTC
TRBJ1-1 TRBV20-1 - - CSARNRPEAFF TGCAGTGCTAGGAACAGGCCTGAAGCTTTCTTT
TRBJ2-5 TRBV28 once - CASSRGTETQETQYF TGTGCCAGCAGTCGCGGGACGGAGACACAAGAGACCCAGTACTTC
TRBJ2-7 TRBV7-8 - TRBD1 CASSLEAGTGSYEQYF TGTGCCAGCAGCTTAGAGGCTGGGACAGGTTCATACGAGCAGTACTTC
TRBJ2-5 TRBV18 - TRBD1 CASSPDAGGGETQYF TGTGCCAGCTCACCAGACGCAGGGGGTGGAGAGACCCAGTACTTC
TRBJ2-7 TRBV6-5 - TRBD1 CASNPPGTGTYEQYF TGTGCCAGCAACCCCCCCGGGACAGGAACCTACGAGCAGTACTTC
TRBJ1-2 TRBV7-9 - - CASGQVNYGYTF TGTGCCAGCGGTCAGGTTAACTATGGCTACACCTTC
TRBJ2-7 TRBV4-2 - TRBD2 CASSQNVAGGYEQYF TGTGCCAGCAGCCAAAACGTAGCGGGAGGTTACGAGCAGTACTTC
TRBJ2-5 TRBV7-9 - - CASSRANAETQYF TGTGCCAGCAGCAGAGCGAATGCAGAGACCCAGTACTTC
TRBJ2-2 TRBV7-3 - TRBD1 CASSLGTGLSGELFF TGTGCCAGCAGCCTCGGGACAGGCCTGTCCGGGGAGCTGTTTTTT
TRBJ2-7 TRBV5-6 once TRBD2 CASTLGLDGYEQYF TGTGCCAGCACTCTCGGACTAGATGGTTACGAGCAGTACTTC
TRBJ2-5 TRBV19 - - CASSPFRGSETQYF TGTGCCAGTAGTCCTTTCCGGGGGTCAGAGACCCAGTACTTC
TRBJ2-1 TRBV5-4 - - CASSLDARNNEQFF TGTGCCAGCAGCTTGGATGCCAGAAACAATGAGCAGTTCTTC
TRBJ2-1 TRBV2 once - CASRAGSGYNEQFF TGTGCCAGCAGGGCGGGATCCGGCTACAATGAGCAGTTCTTC
TRBJ2-2 TRBV6-5 once TRBD2 CASTLGGSITGELFF TGTGCCAGCACCCTCGGCGGGAGTATAACCGGGGAGCTGTTTTTT
TRBJ2-3 TRBV15 - - CATSSLDGGSTDTQYF TGTGCCACCAGTTCCCTCGATGGCGGTTCCACAGATACGCAGTATTTT
TRBJ2-3 TRBV11-2 - - CASSLVPAGGDTQYF TGTGCCAGCAGCTTAGTTCCAGCGGGTGGGGATACGCAGTATTTT